This is a list of T cell receptor beta chains from one sample in a study of blood T cell repertoires in COVID-19. This table comes from immunoSEQ multiplex PCR, and its TCRdb copy is limited to in-frame clones, with some not included. Of 390,000 or so clones listed, 80% to 85% are singletons. The sample taken for sequencing was PBMCs or T cells enriched from blood (not recorded which). The receptors originated from a woman between 45 and 65 years old who had recovered from COVID-19. The CDR3 runs from the conserved cysteine through the conserved F or W. The order of the fields is J gene, V gene, D gene, clone size, CDR3 protein, CDR3 DNA. The D gene is left open where the match is weak. The size field is filled for only some rows; it gives once, few, many or a size class.

>TRBJ2-7|TRBV7-2|TRBD2|.
CASSLLTSHYEQYF
TGTGCCAGCAGCTTATTGACTAGCCACTACGAGCAGTACTTC
>TRBJ1-2|TRBV7-9|.|.
CASSRDGQIVGYTF
TGTGCCAGCAGCCGGGACGGACAGATTGTTGGCTACACCTTC
>TRBJ2-2|TRBV7-3|.|.
CASSPGYTGELFF
TGTGCCAGCTCGCCAGGGTACACCGGGGAGCTGTTTTTT
>TRBJ1-1|TRBV18|TRBD1|.
CASSPTGQMNTEAFF
TGTGCCAGCTCACCTACGGGACAGATGAACACTGAAGCTTTCTTT
>TRBJ2-5|TRBV3-1/TRBV3-2|.|.
CASSQAGGQETQYF
TGTGCCAGCAGCCAAGCCGGGGGTCAAGAGACCCAGTACTTC
>TRBJ2-2|TRBV12-3/TRBV12-4|TRBD2|.
CASSGLAGELFF
TGTGCCAGCAGTGGACTAGCCGGGGAGCTGTTTTTT
>TRBJ2-1|TRBV19|.|.
CASSYSAGFNNEQFF
TGTGCCAGTAGTTATTCGGCGGGGTTTAACAATGAGCAGTTCTTC
>TRBJ2-1|TRBV7-8|.|.
CASSLVEGAGQFF
TGTGCCAGCAGCTTAGTCGAAGGTGCGGGGCAGTTCTTC
>TRBJ1-5|TRBV5-1|TRBD1|.
CASSWTGDIQPQHF
TGCGCCAGCAGCTGGACAGGGGATATCCAGCCCCAGCATTTT
>TRBJ1-5|TRBV6-5|.|.
CASSSTGSQPQHF
TGTGCCAGCAGTTCCACAGGGTCACAGCCCCAGCATTTT
>TRBJ2-1|TRBV5-1|.|.
CASSLVSNEQFF
TGCGCCAGCAGCTTGGTTAGCAATGAGCAGTTCTTC
>TRBJ2-2|TRBV11-2|TRBD1|.
CASAKLGGANTGELFF
TGTGCCAGCGCCAAGCTAGGGGGCGCGAACACCGGGGAGCTGTTTTTT
>TRBJ1-1|TRBV13|.|.
CASSSQGGLTEAFF
TGTGCCAGCAGCTCCCAGGGAGGTTTGACTGAAGCTTTCTTT
>TRBJ1-2|TRBV5-8|.|.
CASGSGNYGYTF
TGTGCCAGCGGGTCGGGGAACTATGGCTACACCTTC
>TRBJ2-1|TRBV11-2|TRBD2|.
CASSSPPAGAYNEQFF
TGTGCCAGCAGCTCCCCCCCAGCGGGAGCCTACAATGAGCAGTTCTTC
>TRBJ1-1|TRBV9|.|.
CASSVAPGRKNTEAFF
TGTGCCAGCAGCGTAGCTCCTGGCAGGAAGAACACTGAAGCTTTCTTT
>TRBJ1-2|TRBV5-1|TRBD1|.
CASSSTGDNYGYTF
TGCGCCAGCAGCTCGACAGGGGATAACTATGGCTACACCTTC
>TRBJ2-6|TRBV27|TRBD2|.
CASRLLPRGDGANVLTF
TGTGCCAGCAGACTATTACCACGGGGGGACGGGGCCAACGTCCTGACTTTC
>TRBJ1-2|TRBV7-8|TRBD1|.
CASSSRTGDGYTF
TGTGCCAGCAGCTCCCGGACAGGGGATGGCTACACCTTC
>TRBJ1-3|TRBV4-1|TRBD1|.
CASSQGRQGYYGNTIYF
TGCGCCAGCAGCCAAGGAAGACAGGGGTATTATGGAAACACCATATATTTT
>TRBJ1-5|TRBV28|.|.
CASSLLGDQPQHF
TGTGCCAGCAGTTTGTTAGGGGATCAGCCCCAGCATTTT
>TRBJ2-2|TRBV7-2|.|.
CANSRGLGELFF
TGTGCCAACAGCCGGGGGTTGGGGGAGCTGTTTTTT
>TRBJ2-1|TRBV6-5|TRBD1|.
CASRIDRDSYNEQFF
TGTGCCAGCAGAATAGACAGGGACTCCTACAATGAGCAGTTCTTC
>TRBJ1-5|TRBV4-3|.|few
CASSQDRGQPQHF
TGCGCCAGCAGCCAAGACAGGGGTCAGCCCCAGCATTTT
>TRBJ2-2|TRBV27|TRBD2|.
CASTWAGVGRGELFF
TGTGCCAGCACCTGGGCGGGAGTCGGCCGCGGGGAGCTGTTTTTT
>TRBJ1-1|TRBV4-3|TRBD1|.
CASSQDRGLNTEAFF
TGCGCCAGCAGCCAGGACAGGGGACTGAACACTGAAGCTTTCTTT
>TRBJ1-4|TRBV19|.|.
CASGQLNEKLFF
TGTGCCAGTGGACAGCTTAATGAAAAACTGTTTTTT
>TRBJ2-5|TRBV5-5|TRBD2|.
CASSWGRLAGGQETQYF
TGTGCCAGCAGCTGGGGAAGGCTAGCGGGAGGGCAAGAGACCCAGTACTTC
>TRBJ1-4|TRBV7-9|.|.
CASSLGVQRASAEKLFF
TGTGCCAGCAGCTTAGGGGTTCAGCGGGCCTCGGCTGAAAAACTGTTTTTT
>TRBJ1-6|TRBV11-2|.|.
CASSLAPVRQINSPLHF
TGTGCCAGCAGCTTAGCCCCGGTCAGACAAATTAATTCACCCCTCCACTTT
>TRBJ1-1|TRBV5-5|.|.
CASSPVLSGGATEAFF
TGTGCCAGCAGCCCCGTCCTTTCGGGGGGAGCCACTGAAGCTTTCTTT
>TRBJ2-1|TRBV5-1|.|.
CASSLDASHSYNEQFF
TGCGCCAGCAGCTTGGACGCTAGCCACTCCTACAATGAGCAGTTCTTC